This T cell receptor (beta chain) appears in the sequencing data of a study of CD8+CD57+ T cells in acquired aplastic anemia. Study context: Quantities of DNA derived from sorted CD4+ and CD8+ cells averaged roughly 3.4 ug. Regarding the study as a whole: The CD8+ Simpson's diversity of patients and controls was not significantly different.

For CDR3 and TCR beta VDJ profiling, genomic DNA was the template used. TCRdb processed the reads anew with MiXCR; each CDR3 protein has one entry. There are approximately 150,000 distinct CDR3 sequences in the sample; around half occur only once, and around 3.2% lies in the top ten. Previously, flow cytometry had revealed CD8+CD57+ cell expansion in the patients chosen for sequencing. The diagnosis in all patients was severe acquired aplastic anemia. Looked up from germline, CDR1 is SGHRS and CDR2 is YFSETQ. V was pared by 5 bases and J by 4 bases, with 14 bases between. The CDR3 loop spans 14 amino acids. A note on this clonotype: The antigen remains undetermined.

The chain couples TRBV5-1 to TRBJ2-3; the D gene is possibly TRBD1 (6 bases). The sequenced sample consisted of sorted CD4+, CD8+, or CD8+CD57+ T cells (not recorded which) from PBMCs. This receptor was identified in a human donor with aplastic anemia. For the CDR3, the DNA is TGCGCCAGCAGAGAATCAGGGGTCGCAGATACGCAGTATTTT. Its translation is CASRESGVADTQYF.